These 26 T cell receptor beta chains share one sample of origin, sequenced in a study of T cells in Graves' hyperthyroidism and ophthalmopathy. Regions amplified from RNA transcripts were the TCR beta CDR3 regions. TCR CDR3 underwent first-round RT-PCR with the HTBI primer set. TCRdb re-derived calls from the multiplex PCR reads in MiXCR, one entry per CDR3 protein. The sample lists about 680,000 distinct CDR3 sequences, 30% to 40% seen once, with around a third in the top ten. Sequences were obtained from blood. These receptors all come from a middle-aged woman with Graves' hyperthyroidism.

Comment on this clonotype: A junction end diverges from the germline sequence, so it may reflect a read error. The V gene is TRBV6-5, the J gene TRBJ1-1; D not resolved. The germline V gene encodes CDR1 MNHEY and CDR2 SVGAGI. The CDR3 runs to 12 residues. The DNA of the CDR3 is TGTGCCATCAGTTACTGGGGCACTGAAGCTTTCTTT. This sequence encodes CAISYWGTEAFF.

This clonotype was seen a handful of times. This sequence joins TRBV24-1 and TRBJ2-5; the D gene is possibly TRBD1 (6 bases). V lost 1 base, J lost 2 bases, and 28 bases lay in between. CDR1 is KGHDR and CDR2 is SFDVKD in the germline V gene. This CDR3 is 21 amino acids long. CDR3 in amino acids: CATSDFFTVGQPNRAQETQYF. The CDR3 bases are TGTGCCACCAGTGATTTCTTCACGGTCGGACAGCCGAACAGGGCTCAAGAGACCCAGTACTTC.

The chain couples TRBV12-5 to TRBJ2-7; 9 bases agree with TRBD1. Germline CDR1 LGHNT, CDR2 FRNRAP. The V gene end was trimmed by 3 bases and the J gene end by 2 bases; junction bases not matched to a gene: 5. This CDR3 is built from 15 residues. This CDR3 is CASGFVGDRAYEQYF. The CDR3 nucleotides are TGTGCTAGTGGTTTTGTAGGGGACAGGGCCTACGAGCAGTACTTC.

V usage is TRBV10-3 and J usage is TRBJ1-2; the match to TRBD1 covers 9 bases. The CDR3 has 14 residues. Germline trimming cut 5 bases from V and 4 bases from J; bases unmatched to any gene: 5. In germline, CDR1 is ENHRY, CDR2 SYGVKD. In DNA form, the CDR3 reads TGTGCCATCAGTACCTCGACAGGGGGCTATGGCTACACCTTC. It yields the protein CAISTSTGGYGYTF.

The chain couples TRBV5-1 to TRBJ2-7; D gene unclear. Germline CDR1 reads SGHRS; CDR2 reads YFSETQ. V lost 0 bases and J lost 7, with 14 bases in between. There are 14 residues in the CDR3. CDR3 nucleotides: TGCGCCAGCAGCTTGGGTCAGGTCTACAATGAGCAGTACTTC. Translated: CASSLGQVYNEQYF. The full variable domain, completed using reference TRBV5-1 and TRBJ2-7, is KAGVTQTPRYLIKTRGQQVTLSCSPISGHRSVSWYQQTPGQGLQFLFEYFSETQRNKGNFPGRFSGRQFSNSRSEMNVSTLELGDSALYLCASSLGQVYNEQYFGPGTRLTVT.

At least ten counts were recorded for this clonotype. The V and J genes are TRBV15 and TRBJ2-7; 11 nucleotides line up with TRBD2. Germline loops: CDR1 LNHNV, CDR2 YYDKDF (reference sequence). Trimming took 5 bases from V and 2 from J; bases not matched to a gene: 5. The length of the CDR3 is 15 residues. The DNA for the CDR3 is TGTGCCACCAGCGAGACTAGCGGGGTCGCCTACGAGCAGTACTTC. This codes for CATSETSGVAYEQYF. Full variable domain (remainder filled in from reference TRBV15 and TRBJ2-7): DAMVIQNPRYQVTQFGKPVTLSCSQTLNHNVMYWYQQKSSQAPKLLFHYYDKDFNNEADTPDNFQSRRPNTSFCFLDIRSPGLGDTAMYLCATSETSGVAYEQYFGPGTRLTVT.

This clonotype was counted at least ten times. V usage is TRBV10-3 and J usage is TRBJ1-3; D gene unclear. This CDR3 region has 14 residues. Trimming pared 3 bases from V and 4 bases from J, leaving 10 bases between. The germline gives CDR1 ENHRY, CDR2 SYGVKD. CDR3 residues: CAISDGMAGNTIYF. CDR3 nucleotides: TGTGCCATCAGTGATGGGATGGCCGGAAACACCATATATTTT.

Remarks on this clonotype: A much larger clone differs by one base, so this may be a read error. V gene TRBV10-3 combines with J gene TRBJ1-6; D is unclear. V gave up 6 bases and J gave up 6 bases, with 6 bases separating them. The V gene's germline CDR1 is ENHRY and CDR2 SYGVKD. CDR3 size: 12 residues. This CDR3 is CAIRQLNSPLHF. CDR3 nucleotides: TGTGCCATCAGACAACTTAATTCACCCCTCCACTTT.

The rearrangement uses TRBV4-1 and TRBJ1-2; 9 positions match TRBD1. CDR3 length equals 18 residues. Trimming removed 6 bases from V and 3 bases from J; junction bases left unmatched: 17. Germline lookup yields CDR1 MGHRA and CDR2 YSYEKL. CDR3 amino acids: CASSPLGTGPSFYYGYTF. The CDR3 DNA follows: TGCGCCAGCAGTCCCTTGGGGACAGGGCCCTCCTTCTACTATGGCTACACCTTC.

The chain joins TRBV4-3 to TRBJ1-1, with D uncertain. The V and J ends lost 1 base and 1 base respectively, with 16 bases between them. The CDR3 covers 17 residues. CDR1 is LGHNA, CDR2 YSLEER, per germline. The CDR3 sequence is CASSQGIPGQRNTEAFF. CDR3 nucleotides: TGCGCCAGCAGCCAAGGCATCCCGGGCCAGAGGAACACTGAAGCTTTCTTT.

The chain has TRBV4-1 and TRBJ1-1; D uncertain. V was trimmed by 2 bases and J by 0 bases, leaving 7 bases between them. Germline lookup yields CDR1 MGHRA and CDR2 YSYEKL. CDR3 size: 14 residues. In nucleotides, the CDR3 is TGCGCCAGCAGCCAATTCAGGTTGAACACTGAAGCTTTCTTT. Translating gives CASSQFRLNTEAFF.

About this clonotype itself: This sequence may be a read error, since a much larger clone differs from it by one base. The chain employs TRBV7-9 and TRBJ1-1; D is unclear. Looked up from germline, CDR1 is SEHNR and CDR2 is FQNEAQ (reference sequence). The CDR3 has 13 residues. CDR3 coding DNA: TGTGCCAGCAGCGCACAGATGAACACTGAAGCTTCCTTT. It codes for CASSAQMNTEASF.

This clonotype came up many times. The CDR3 DNA reads TGTGCCAGCAGTCATACAGGGGGCTTGAGCAATCAGCCCCAGCATTTT. Translated, it gives CASSHTGGLSNQPQHF. This rearrangement joins TRBV7-8 to TRBJ1-5, with TRBD1 matching 9 bases. Germline trimming cut 6 bases from V and 1 base from J; bases unmatched to any gene: 7. The germline V gene has CDR1 SGHVS and CDR2 FQNEAQ. CDR3 length equals 16 residues. The entire variable domain, with the rest obtained from reference TRBV7-8 and TRBJ1-5, is as follows: GAGVSQSPRYKVAKRGQDVALRCDPISGHVSLFWYQQALGQGPEFLTYFQNEAQLDKSGLPSDRFFAERPEGSVSTLKIQRTQQEDSAVYLCASSHTGGLSNQPQHFGDGTRLSIL.

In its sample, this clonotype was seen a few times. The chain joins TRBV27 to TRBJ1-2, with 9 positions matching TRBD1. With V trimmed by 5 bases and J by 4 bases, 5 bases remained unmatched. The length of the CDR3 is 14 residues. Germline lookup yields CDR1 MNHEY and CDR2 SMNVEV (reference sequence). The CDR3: CASSATQGAYGYTF. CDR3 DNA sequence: TGTGCCAGCAGTGCGACACAGGGGGCCTATGGCTACACCTTC.

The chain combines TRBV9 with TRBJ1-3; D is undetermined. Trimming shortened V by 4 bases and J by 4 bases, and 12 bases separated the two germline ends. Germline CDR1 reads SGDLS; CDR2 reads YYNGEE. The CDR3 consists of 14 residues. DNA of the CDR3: TGTGCCAGCAGCCACCCTCTTAAGGGAAACACCATATATTTT. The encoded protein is CASSHPLKGNTIYF.

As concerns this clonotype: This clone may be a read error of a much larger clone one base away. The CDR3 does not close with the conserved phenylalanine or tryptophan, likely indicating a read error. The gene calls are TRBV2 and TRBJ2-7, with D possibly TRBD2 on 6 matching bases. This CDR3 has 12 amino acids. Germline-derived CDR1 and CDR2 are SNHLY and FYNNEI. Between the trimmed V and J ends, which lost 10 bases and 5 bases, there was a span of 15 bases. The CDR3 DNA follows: TGTGCCACCGGGACTGGAGTTAACGAGCAGTACATC. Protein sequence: CATGTGVNEQYI.

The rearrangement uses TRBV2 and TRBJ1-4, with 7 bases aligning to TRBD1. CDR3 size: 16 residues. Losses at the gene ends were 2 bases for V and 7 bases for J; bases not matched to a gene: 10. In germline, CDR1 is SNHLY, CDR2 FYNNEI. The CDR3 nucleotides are TGTGCCAGCAGTGAACAAACAGGGGTAGGGTCTGAAAAACTGTTTTTT. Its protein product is CASSEQTGVGSEKLFF.

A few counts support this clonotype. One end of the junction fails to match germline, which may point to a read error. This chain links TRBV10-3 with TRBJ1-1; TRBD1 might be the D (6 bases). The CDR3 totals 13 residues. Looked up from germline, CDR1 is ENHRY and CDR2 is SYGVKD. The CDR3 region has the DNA TGTGCCAGCAGTTACTCGGGACACGGTGAAGCTTTCTTT. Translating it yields CASSYSGHGEAFF.

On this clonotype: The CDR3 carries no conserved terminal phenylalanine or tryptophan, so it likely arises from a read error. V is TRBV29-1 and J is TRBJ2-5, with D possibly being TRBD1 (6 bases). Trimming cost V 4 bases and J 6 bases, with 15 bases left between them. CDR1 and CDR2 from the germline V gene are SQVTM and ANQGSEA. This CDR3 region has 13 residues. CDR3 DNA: TGCAGCGTTGGTGTCCCAGGGGAACAGACCCAGTACCTC. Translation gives CSVGVPGEQTQYL.

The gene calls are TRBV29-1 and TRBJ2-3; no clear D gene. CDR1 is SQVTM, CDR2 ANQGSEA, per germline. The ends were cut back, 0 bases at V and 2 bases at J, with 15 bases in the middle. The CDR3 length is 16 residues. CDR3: CSVEDSSELVTDTQYF. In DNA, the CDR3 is TGCAGCGTTGAAGATTCCTCCGAACTCGTCACAGATACGCAGTATTTT.

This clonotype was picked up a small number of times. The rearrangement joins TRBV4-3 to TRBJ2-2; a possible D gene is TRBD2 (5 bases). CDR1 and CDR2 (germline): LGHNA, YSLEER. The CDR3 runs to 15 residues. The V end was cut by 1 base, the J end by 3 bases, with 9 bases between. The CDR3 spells CASSQADSDTGELFF. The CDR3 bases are TGCGCCAGCAGCCAAGCGGATAGCGACACCGGGGAGCTGTTTTTT.

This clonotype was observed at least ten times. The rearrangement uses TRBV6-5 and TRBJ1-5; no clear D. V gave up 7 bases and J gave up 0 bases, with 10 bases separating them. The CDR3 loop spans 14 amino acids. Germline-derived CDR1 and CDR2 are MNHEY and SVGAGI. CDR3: CASKKGSSNQPQHF. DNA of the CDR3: TGTGCCAGCAAAAAGGGCAGTAGCAATCAGCCCCAGCATTTT.

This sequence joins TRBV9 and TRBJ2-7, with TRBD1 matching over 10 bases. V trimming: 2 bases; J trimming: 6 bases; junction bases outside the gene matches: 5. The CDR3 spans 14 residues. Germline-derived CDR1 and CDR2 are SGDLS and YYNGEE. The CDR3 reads CASSVSGTGVEQYF. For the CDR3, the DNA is TGTGCCAGCAGCGTGTCCGGGACAGGGGTCGAGCAGTACTTC.

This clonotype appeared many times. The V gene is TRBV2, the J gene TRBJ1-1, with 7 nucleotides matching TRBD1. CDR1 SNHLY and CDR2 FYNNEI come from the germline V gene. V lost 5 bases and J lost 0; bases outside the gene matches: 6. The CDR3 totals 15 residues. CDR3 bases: TGTGCCAGCAGTCAGGGACAGCCTCTGAACACTGAAGCTTTCTTT. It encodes CASSQGQPLNTEAFF.

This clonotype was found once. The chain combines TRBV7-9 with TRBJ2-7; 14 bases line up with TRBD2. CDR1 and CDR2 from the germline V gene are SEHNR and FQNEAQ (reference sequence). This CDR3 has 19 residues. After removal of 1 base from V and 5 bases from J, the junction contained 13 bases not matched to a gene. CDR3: CASSLEAGTSGSFGDEQYF. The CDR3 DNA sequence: TGTGCCAGCAGCTTAGAGGCCGGGACTAGCGGGAGTTTCGGGGACGAGCAGTACTTC.

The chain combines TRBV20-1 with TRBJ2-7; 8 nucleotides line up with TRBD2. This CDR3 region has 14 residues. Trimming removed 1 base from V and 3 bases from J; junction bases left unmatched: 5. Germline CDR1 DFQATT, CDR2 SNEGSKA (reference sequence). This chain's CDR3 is CSARAPGTSYEQYF. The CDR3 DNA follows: TGCAGTGCTAGAGCCCCAGGGACTAGCTACGAGCAGTACTTC.